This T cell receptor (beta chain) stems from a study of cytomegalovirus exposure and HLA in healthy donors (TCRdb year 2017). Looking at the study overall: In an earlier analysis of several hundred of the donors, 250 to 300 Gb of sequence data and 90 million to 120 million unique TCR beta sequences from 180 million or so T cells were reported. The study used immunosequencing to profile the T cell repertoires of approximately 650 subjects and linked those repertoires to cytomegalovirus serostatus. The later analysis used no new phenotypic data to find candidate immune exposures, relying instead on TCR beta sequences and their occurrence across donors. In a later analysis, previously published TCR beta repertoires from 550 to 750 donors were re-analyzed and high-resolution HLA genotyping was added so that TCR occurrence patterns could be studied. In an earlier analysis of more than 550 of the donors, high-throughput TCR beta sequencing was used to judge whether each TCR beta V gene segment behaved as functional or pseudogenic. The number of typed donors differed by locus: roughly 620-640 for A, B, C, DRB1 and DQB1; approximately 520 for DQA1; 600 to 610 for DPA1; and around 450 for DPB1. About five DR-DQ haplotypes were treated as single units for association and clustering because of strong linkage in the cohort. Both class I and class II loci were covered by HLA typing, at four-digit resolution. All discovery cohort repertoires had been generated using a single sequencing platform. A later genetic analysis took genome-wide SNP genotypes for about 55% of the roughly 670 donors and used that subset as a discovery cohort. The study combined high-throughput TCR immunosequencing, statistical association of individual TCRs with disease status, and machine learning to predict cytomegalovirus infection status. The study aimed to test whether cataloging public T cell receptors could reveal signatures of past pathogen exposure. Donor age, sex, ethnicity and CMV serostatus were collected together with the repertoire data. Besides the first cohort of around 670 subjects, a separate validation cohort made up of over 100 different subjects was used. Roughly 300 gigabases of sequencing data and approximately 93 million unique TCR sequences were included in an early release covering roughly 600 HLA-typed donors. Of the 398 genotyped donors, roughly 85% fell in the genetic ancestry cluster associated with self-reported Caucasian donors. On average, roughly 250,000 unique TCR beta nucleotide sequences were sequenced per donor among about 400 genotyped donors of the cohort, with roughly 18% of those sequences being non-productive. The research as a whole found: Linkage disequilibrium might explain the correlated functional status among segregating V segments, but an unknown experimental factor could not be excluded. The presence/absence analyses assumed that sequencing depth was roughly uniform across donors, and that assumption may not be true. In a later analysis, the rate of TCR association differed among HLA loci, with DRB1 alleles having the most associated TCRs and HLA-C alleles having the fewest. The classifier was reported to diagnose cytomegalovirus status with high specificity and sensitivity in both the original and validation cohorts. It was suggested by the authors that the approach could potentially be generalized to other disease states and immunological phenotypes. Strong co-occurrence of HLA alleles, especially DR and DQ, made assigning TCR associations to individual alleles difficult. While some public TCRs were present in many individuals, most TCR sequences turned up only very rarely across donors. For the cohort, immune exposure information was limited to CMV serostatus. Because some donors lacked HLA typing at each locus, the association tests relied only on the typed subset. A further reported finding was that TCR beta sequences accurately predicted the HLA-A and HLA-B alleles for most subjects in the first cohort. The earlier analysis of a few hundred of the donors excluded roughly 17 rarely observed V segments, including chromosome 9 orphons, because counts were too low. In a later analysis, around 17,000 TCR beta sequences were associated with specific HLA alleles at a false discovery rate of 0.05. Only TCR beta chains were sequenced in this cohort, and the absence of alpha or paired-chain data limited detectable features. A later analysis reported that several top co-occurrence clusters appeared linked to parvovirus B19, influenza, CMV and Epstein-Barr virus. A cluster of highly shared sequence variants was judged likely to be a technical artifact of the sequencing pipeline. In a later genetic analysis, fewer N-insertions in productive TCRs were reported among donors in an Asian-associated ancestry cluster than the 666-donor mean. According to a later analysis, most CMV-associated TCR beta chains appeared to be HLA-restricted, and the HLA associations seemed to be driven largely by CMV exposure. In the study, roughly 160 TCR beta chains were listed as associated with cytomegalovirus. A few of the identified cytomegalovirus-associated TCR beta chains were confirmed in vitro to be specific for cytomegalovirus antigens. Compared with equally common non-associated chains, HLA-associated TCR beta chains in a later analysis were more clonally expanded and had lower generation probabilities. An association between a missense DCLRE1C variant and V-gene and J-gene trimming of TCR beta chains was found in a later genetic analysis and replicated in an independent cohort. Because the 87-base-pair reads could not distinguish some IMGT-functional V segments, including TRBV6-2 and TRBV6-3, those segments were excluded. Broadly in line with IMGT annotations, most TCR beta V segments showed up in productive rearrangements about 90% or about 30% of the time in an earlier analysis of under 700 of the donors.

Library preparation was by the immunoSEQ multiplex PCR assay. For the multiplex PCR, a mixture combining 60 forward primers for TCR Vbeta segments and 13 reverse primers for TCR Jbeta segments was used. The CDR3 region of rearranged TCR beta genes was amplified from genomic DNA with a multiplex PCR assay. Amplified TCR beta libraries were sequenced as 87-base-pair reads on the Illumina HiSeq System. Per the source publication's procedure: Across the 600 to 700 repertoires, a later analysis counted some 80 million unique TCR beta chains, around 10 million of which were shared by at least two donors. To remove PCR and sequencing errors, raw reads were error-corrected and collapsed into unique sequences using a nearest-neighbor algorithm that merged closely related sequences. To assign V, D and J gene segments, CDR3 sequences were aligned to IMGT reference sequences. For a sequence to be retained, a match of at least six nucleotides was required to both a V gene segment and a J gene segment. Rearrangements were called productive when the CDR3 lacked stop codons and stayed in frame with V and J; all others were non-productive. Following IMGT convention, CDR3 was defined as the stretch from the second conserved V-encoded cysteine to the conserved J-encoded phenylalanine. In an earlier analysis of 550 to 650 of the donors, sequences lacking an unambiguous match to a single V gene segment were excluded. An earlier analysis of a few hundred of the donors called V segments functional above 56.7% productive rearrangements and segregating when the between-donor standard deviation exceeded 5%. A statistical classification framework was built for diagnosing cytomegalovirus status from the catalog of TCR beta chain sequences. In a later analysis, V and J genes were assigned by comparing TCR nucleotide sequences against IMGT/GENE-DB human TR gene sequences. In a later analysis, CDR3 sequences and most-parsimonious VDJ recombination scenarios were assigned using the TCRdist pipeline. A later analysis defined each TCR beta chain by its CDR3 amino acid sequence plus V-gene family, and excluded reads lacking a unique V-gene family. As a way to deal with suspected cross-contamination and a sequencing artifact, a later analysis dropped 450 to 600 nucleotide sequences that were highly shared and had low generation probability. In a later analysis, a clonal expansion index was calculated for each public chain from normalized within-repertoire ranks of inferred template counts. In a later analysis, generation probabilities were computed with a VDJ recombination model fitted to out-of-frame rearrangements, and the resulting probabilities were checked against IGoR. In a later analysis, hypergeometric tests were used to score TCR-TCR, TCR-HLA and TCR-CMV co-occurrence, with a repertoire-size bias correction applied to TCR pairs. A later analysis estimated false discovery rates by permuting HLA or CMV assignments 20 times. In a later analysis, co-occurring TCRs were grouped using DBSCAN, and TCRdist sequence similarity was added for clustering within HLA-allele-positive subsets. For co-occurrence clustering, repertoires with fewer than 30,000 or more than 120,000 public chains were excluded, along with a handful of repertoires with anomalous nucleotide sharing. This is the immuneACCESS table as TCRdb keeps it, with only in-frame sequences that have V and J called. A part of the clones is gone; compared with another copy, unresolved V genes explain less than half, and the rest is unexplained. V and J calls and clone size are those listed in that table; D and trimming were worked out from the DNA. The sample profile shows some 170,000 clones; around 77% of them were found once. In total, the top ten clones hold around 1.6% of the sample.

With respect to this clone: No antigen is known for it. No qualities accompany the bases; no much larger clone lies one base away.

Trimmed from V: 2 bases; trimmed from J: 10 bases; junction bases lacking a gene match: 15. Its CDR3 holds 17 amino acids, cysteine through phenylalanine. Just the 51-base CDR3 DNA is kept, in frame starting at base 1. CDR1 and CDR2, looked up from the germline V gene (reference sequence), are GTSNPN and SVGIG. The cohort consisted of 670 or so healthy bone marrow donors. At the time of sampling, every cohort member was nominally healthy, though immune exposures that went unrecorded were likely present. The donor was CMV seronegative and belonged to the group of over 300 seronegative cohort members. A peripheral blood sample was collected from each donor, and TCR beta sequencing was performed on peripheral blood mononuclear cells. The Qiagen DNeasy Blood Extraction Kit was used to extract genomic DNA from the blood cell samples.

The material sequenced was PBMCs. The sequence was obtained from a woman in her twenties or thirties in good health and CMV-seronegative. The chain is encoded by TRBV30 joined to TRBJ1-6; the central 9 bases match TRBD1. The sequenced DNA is TGTGCCTGGAGTTCAGACCGGACGGGACAGGGTAACTCACCCCTCCACTTT. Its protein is CAWSSDRTGQGNSPLHF.